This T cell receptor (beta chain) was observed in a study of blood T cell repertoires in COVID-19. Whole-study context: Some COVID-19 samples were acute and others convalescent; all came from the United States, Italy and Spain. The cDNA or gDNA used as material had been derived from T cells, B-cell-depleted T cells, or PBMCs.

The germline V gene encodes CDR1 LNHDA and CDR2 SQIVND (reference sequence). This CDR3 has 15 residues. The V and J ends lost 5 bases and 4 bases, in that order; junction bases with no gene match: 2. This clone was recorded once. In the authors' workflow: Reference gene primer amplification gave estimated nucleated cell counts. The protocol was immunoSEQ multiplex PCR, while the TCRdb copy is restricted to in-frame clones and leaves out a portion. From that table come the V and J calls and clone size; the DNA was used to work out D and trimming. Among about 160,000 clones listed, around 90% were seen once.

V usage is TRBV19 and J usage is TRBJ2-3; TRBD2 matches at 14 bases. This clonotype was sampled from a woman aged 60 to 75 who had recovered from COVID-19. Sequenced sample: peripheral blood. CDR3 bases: TGTGCCAGTAGTCTGACTAGCGGGGGGGCAGATACGCAGTATTTT. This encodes CASSLTSGGADTQYF.